The 23 T cell receptor beta chains reported below all come from one sample, sequenced in a study of T cell responses to AZD1222 COVID-19 vaccine. Assay used: immunoSEQ multiplex PCR; TCRdb lists only in-frame clones, some missing. This table has about 49,000 clones, roughly 84% appearing once. The material sequenced was peripheral blood, taken on day 0 of MenACWY control vaccination. These receptors all come from an adult in good health.

The V gene is TRBV15, the J gene TRBJ1-1, with D tentatively TRBD1 (5 bases). With 6 bases removed from V and 5 bases from J, the gap between germline ends came to 16 bases. CDR1 is LNHNV and CDR2 is YYDKDF in the germline V gene (reference sequence). This CDR3 has 14 residues. CDR3 nucleotides: TGTGCCACCAGAGGGCAGGGAAAAGGTACTGAAGCTTTCTTT. Protein product: CATRGQGKGTEAFF.

The chain recombines TRBV4-2 with TRBJ2-3; D remains ambiguous. This CDR3 is 13 amino acids long. The germline V gene has CDR1 LGHNA and CDR2 YNFKEQ. Trimming cost V 0 bases and J 1 base, with 2 bases left between them. This chain's CDR3 is CASSQEGTDTQYF. CDR3 sequence (DNA): TGTGCCAGCAGCCAAGAAGGCACAGATACGCAGTATTTT.

The chain links TRBV30 to TRBJ1-5; D is unresolved. This CDR3 has 13 amino acids. Between the trimmed V and J ends, which lost 0 bases and 3 bases, there was a span of 6 bases. Germline V gene sequence: CDR1 GTSNPN, CDR2 SVGIG (reference sequence). The CDR3 spells CAWSVSVNQPQHF. CDR3 DNA: TGTGCCTGGAGTGTTTCCGTCAATCAGCCCCAGCATTTT.

The chain has TRBV6-6 and TRBJ2-7; D not certain. The V end was cut by 5 bases, the J end by 5 bases, with 13 bases between. This CDR3 is 13 amino acids long. Germline loops: CDR1 MNHNY, CDR2 SVGAGI (reference sequence). The DNA for the CDR3 is TGTGCCAGCAGTCGACAAGTGGACCACGAGCAGTACGTC. Translated, it gives CASSRQVDHEQYV.

This chain uses TRBV30 with TRBJ1-1; 7 bases map to TRBD1. CDR1 and CDR2 (germline): GTSNPN, SVGIG (reference sequence). Trimming took 4 bases from V and 3 from J; bases not matched to a gene: 8. CDR3 length: 14 amino acids. The CDR3 loop reads CAWKEGAEYTEAFF. In DNA, the CDR3 is TGTGCCTGGAAAGAGGGGGCGGAGTACACTGAAGCTTTCTTT.

The V call is TRBV3-1 (or the pseudogene TRBV3-2), the J call TRBJ1-4, with D unresolved. CDR3 length: 15 residues. Deletions cut 4 bases from V and 0 bases from J, with 9 bases between. Germline CDR1 is LGHDT and CDR2 is YNNKEL (reference sequence). The CDR3 loop is CASSPDPATNEKLFF. The CDR3 DNA sequence: TGTGCCAGCAGCCCCGATCCAGCAACTAATGAAAAACTGTTTTTT.

The table lists this clone with a count of one. The V gene is TRBV27, the J gene TRBJ1-5; D perhaps matches TRBD1 (6 bases). CDR1 is MNHEY, CDR2 SMNVEV, per germline (reference sequence). There are 15 residues in the CDR3. V dropped 8 bases and J dropped 3 bases, with 17 bases sitting between them. The CDR3 spells CASSETGGFNQPQHF. Here the CDR3 DNA reads TGTGCCAGCTCCGAGACAGGCGGATTCAATCAGCCCCAGCATTTT.

This sequence joins TRBV19 and TRBJ2-3; TRBD1 aligns across 7 bases. The CDR3 spans 18 residues. Germline V CDR1 and CDR2: LNHDA, SQIVND (reference sequence). The V gene end was trimmed by 4 bases and the J gene end by 4 bases; junction bases not matched to a gene: 17. This CDR3 reads CASSTTGLGSLLADTQYF. CDR3 bases: TGTGCCAGTAGTACGACAGGGTTGGGATCCCTCCTCGCAGATACGCAGTATTTT. Together with reference TRBV19 and TRBJ2-3, the CDR3 gives the full variable domain: DGGITQSPKYLFRKEGQNVTLSCEQNLNHDAMYWYRQDPGQGLRLIYYSQIVNDFQKGDIAEGYSVSREKKESFPLTVTSAQKNPTAFYLCASSTTGLGSLLADTQYFGPGTRLTVL.

The rearrangement links TRBV5-1 to TRBJ1-2, with no clear D. CDR3 length: 13 amino acids. Germline V CDR1 and CDR2: SGHRS, YFSETQ. V shed 6 bases and J shed 1 base, with 10 bases lying between them. CDR3 bases: TGCGCCAGCACCGATGATTATAACTATGGCTACACCTTC. This encodes CASTDDYNYGYTF.

The chain links TRBV5-4 to TRBJ2-2; TRBD2 matches at 8 bases. Germline-derived CDR1 and CDR2 are SGHNT and YYREEE (reference sequence). The CDR3 extends over 17 amino acids. With 1 base clipped from V and 1 base from J, the junction kept 6 bases outside the gene matches. CDR3: CASSLMGRGGNTGELFF. Here the CDR3 DNA reads TGTGCCAGCAGCTTGATGGGCCGGGGGGGGAACACCGGGGAGCTGTTTTTT.

This chain connects TRBV11-2 to TRBJ1-5; D may be TRBD1 (6 bases). CDR3 length equals 13 residues. CDR1 is SGHAT, CDR2 FQNNGV, per germline. V was pared by 3 bases and J by 7 bases, with 10 bases between. The CDR3 is CASSLDSFQPQHF. CDR3 nucleotide sequence: TGTGCCAGCAGCTTGGACAGTTTCCAGCCCCAGCATTTT.

This clone was counted once. The rearrangement uses TRBV7-2 and TRBJ2-2; D remains ambiguous. Germline V lookup: CDR1 SGHTA, CDR2 FQGNSA. V was pared by 5 bases and J by 6 bases, with 16 bases between. CDR3 size: 15 residues. CDR3 residues: CASSRLVGRAGELFF. In DNA form, the CDR3 reads TGTGCCAGCAGCCGGCTTGTGGGCCGCGCCGGGGAGCTGTTTTTT.

V usage is TRBV5-4 and J usage is TRBJ2-7; TRBD1 agrees at 7 bases. The CDR3 has 15 residues. Germline lookup yields CDR1 SGHNT and CDR2 YYREEE (reference sequence). V trimming: 4 bases; J trimming: 0 bases; junction bases outside the gene matches: 7. The CDR3 sequence is CASSGDRDPSYEQYF. CDR3 sequence (DNA): TGTGCCAGCAGCGGTGACAGGGACCCCTCCTACGAGCAGTACTTC.

The chain is built from TRBV20-1 and TRBJ2-3; D might be TRBD1 (5 bases). This CDR3 contains 13 residues. The V end was cut by 3 bases, the J end by 2 bases, with 9 bases between. Germline V gives CDR1 DFQATT, CDR2 SNEGSKA (reference sequence). CDR3 sequence: CSASDRPTDTQYF. Written as DNA, the CDR3 is TGCAGTGCTAGTGACAGACCCACAGATACGCAGTATTTT.

The chain uses TRBV6-5 and TRBJ1-2; perhaps TRBD1 as D (6 bases). Trimming pared 5 bases from V and 5 bases from J, leaving 15 bases between. CDR3 size: 14 residues. Germline CDR1 MNHEY, CDR2 SVGAGI. The CDR3 DNA sequence: TGTGCCAGCAGTCAACAGGGACCGAAGTATGGCTACACCTTC. This translates into CASSQQGPKYGYTF.

The rearrangement links TRBV28 to TRBJ2-7; 12 bases line up with TRBD2. The CDR3 runs to 16 residues. With 6 bases clipped from V and 6 bases from J, the junction kept 12 bases outside the gene matches. CDR1 and CDR2 (germline): MDHEN, SYDVKM. CDR3 nucleotide sequence: TGTGCCAGCAGCTTCGGACTAGCGGGAATTAAAACCGAGCAGTACTTC. Translated, it gives CASSFGLAGIKTEQYF.

This chain links TRBV19 with TRBJ2-5; perhaps TRBD1 as D (5 bases). CDR1 is LNHDA and CDR2 is SQIVND in the germline V gene (reference sequence). V gave up 5 bases and J gave up 4 bases, with 8 bases separating them. The CDR3 runs to 12 residues. CDR3 sequence: CASSLTGETQYF. The CDR3 DNA is TGTGCCAGTAGTCTAACAGGAGAGACCCAGTACTTC.

The V call is TRBV7-2, the J call TRBJ2-1; 9 bases fit TRBD2. The germline V gene has CDR1 SGHTA and CDR2 FQGNSA. The ends lost 5 bases at V and 6 bases at J; junction bases unmatched: 8. The CDR3 runs to 15 residues. The CDR3, as DNA: TGTGCCAGCAGCGTACTCGGGACTAGCAGCAATGAGCAGTTCTTC. Protein sequence: CASSVLGTSSNEQFF. The complete variable domain, with remaining parts taken from reference TRBV7-2 and TRBJ2-1, reads GAGVSQSPSNKVTEKGKDVELRCDPISGHTALYWYRQSLGQGLEFLIYFQGNSAPDKSGLPSDRFSAERTGGSVSTLTIQRTQQEDSAVYLCASSVLGTSSNEQFFGPGTRLTVL.

This clone was observed once. J is TRBJ1-5 and V is TRBV6-1; D remains ambiguous. Germline loops: CDR1 MNHNS, CDR2 SASEGT. The CDR3 contains 13 residues. V lost 0 bases, J lost 5 bases, and 5 bases lay in between. The CDR3 DNA reads as TGTGCCAGCAGTGAAGCGTTTGATCAGCCCCAGCATTTT. Encoded protein: CASSEAFDQPQHF.

The chain has TRBV3-1 (or the pseudogene TRBV3-2) and TRBJ2-1; 7 bases align to TRBD2. The CDR3 consists of 16 residues. V was pared by 4 bases and J by 0 bases, with 6 bases of the junction left unmatched. Per germline, CDR1 LGHDT and CDR2 YNNKEL (reference sequence). The CDR3 loop is CASSRRGGSSYNEQFF. The CDR3 DNA is TGTGCCAGCAGCCGGAGGGGCGGGAGCTCCTACAATGAGCAGTTCTTC.

The chain combines TRBV28 with TRBJ2-1, with 11 nucleotides matching TRBD2. CDR3 length: 16 residues. The germline V gene has CDR1 MDHEN and CDR2 SYDVKM. Trimming removed 7 bases from V and 2 bases from J; junction bases left unmatched: 7. The CDR3 DNA reads TGTGCCAGCATCCCTGGGACTAGCGGCGCCTACAATGAGCAGTTCTTC. Encoded protein: CASIPGTSGAYNEQFF.

The chain recombines TRBV28 with TRBJ2-1; TRBD2 matches at 9 bases. The CDR3 runs 17 residues. V was pared by 5 bases and J by 7 bases, with 15 bases of the junction left unmatched. Per germline, CDR1 MDHEN and CDR2 SYDVKM. The CDR3 DNA reads as TGTGCCAGCAGTCATCGAAAACTGGCGGGAGGGATGAATGAGCAGTTCTTC. Residues: CASSHRKLAGGMNEQFF.

The chain employs TRBV15 and TRBJ2-5; 8 bases are a match to TRBD1. Germline loops: CDR1 LNHNV, CDR2 YYDKDF (reference sequence). J gave up 5 bases and V 1 base, and 9 bases lay outside the gene matches. The length of the CDR3 is 16 residues. Here the CDR3 DNA reads TGTGCCACCAGCAGAGTTGGCAGGGGGCGAGGGGAGACCCAGTACTTC. As protein: CATSRVGRGRGETQYF.